This T cell receptor beta chain was identified during a study of type 1 and type 2 diabetes patients. Study overall: The whole study generated approximately 18 million paired-end reads. Whole-study findings and limits: A median of one highly-expanded CD4+ clone, covering approximately 4.1% of reads, occurred in type 2 diabetes. Some T1D-only expanded clones might appear in more T2D or control samples. Type 2 diabetes and control V and J usage correlated highly, 0.75 to 0.98.

With respect to this clonotype: Its antigen is still unknown. A much larger clone is a single base away; this may be a read error.

The PCR template was genomic DNA. A primer set of 30 forward and 13 reverse primers amplified the CDR3. TCRdb reanalysed the multiplex PCR reads using MiXCR and keeps one entry per CDR3 protein. The table shows approximately 260,000 distinct CDR3 sequences, with around 50% occurring only once. This CDR3 contains 15 residues. Germline values: CDR1 SNHLY, CDR2 FYNNEI. The source of this sequence is a young man with type 2 diabetes. J is TRBJ1-6 and V is TRBV2; no clear D gene. The sample comprised peripheral blood mononuclear cells (PBMCs). CDR3 DNA: TGTGCCAGCAGTCAACCGGGAAACTCCAATTCACCCCTCCGCTTT. It is translated as CASSQPGNSNSPLRF. The full variable domain, in which reference TRBV2 and TRBJ1-6 provide the parts outside the CDR3, is EPEVTQTPSHQVTQMGQEVILRCVPISNHLYFYWYRQILGQKVEFLVSFYNNEISEKSEIFDDQFSVERPDGSNFTLKIRSTKLEDSAMYFCASSQPGNSNSPLRFGNGTRLTVT.